The following is a TCR beta chain sequence with its context. Its target is unknown. This record comes from a study of shared clonotypes between healthy human individuals. Study conclusions and caveats: Naive subsets, compared against memory subsets, generally had larger estimated richness values. An anticipated effect of sequencing depth on clonotype sharing among donors was recognized.

Sorted-subset replicate PCR reactions contained roughly 190 ng DNA, corresponding to 29,000 or so T cell genomes. The assay was immunoSEQ multiplex PCR, and TCRdb's table has in-frame clones only and misses some. The sample consists of 400,000 or so clones, just over 95% of them appearing once. The sequencing input was memory CD8+ T cells sorted from blood. As for subset: CD45RO+ cells pooled with CCR7-negative TemRA cells. The source is a man aged 30-40 years in good health.

CDR3 sequence: CAISARAQETQYF. The CDR3 DNA follows: TGTGCCATCTCGGCTAGGGCACAAGAGACCCAGTACTTC. J is TRBJ2-5 and V is TRBV10-3; D unresolved. The V end was cut by 8 bases, the J end by 2 bases, with 12 bases between. The length of the CDR3 is 13 residues. From germline, CDR1 is ENHRY and CDR2 SYGVKD.